One and the same sample provided the 21 T cell receptor beta chains below, sequenced in a study of cytomegalovirus exposure and HLA in healthy donors. Primers for the PCR totalled 60 Vbeta and 13 Jbeta. The data were produced by immunoSEQ multiplex PCR, yet TCRdb's version contains in-frame clones alone and is incomplete. This sample's table reports around 130,000 clones. The sequenced material came from PBMCs. Receptors originate from a woman aged 60 to 75 in good health and CMV-seronegative.

The J gene is TRBJ2-7, the V gene TRBV19; 10 nucleotides agree with TRBD1. The V and J ends lost 0 bases and 4 bases, in that order; junction bases with no gene match: 3. CDR3 length equals 15 residues. Germline V CDR1 and CDR2: LNHDA, SQIVND (reference sequence). The CDR3 protein is CASSIEGTGEYEQYF. CDR3 coding DNA: TGTGCCAGTAGTATAGAAGGGACAGGGGAATACGAGCAGTACTTC.

The V gene is TRBV18, the J gene TRBJ1-2; 7 nucleotides line up with TRBD1. The CDR3 is 15 residues long. The germline V gene has CDR1 KGHSH and CDR2 LQKENI. V lost 3 bases, J lost 4 bases, and 8 bases stayed unmatched. The CDR3 region is CASSPQDRPGYGYTF. CDR3 sequence (DNA): TGTGCCAGCTCACCCCAGGACAGGCCCGGCTATGGCTACACCTTC. The whole variable domain, filled in from reference TRBV18 and TRBJ1-2, reads NAGVMQNPRHLVRRRGQEARLRCSPMKGHSHVYWYRQLPEEGLKFMVYLQKENIIDESGMPKERFSAEFPKEGPSILRIQQVVRGDSAAYFCASSPQDRPGYGYTFGSGTRLTVV.

The gene calls are TRBV14 and TRBJ1-1, with TRBD1 matching over 7 bases. With 0 bases clipped from V and 1 base from J, the junction kept 5 bases outside the gene matches. CDR3 length: 16 residues. Germline-derived CDR1 and CDR2 are SGHDN and FVKESK. CDR3 nucleotide sequence: TGTGCCAGCAGCCAAGATATTCGACAGGGGAACACTGAAGCTTTCTTT. This translates into CASSQDIRQGNTEAFF.

This chain uses TRBV9 with TRBJ2-5; unclear D gene. Trimming cost V 3 bases and J 0 bases, with 9 bases left between them. The CDR3 spans 14 residues. The germline gives CDR1 SGDLS, CDR2 YYNGEE. The CDR3 sequence: CASSDGWDQETQYF. The CDR3 DNA sequence: TGTGCCAGCAGCGACGGGTGGGACCAAGAGACCCAGTACTTC.

This chain links TRBV29-1 with TRBJ1-2, with 9 nucleotides matching TRBD1. V shed 5 bases and J 8 bases; nucleotides not matched to a gene: 9. The germline V gene encodes CDR1 SQVTM and CDR2 ANQGSEA. This CDR3 is 13 amino acids long. The CDR3 is CSVITGTGRGYTF. Written as DNA, the CDR3 is TGCAGCGTTATTACCGGGACAGGGAGAGGCTACACCTTC.

This chain joins TRBV10-1 and TRBJ1-5, with a possible D match to TRBD1 (6 bases). This CDR3 has 13 amino acids. Germline CDR1 and CDR2: WNHNN and SYGVQD (reference sequence). Between the trimmed V and J ends, which lost 3 bases and 7 bases, there was a span of 10 bases. This CDR3 is CASSEGGNQPQHF. CDR3 nucleotides: TGCGCCAGCAGTGAAGGGGGAAACCAGCCCCAGCATTTT.

This chain links TRBV19 with TRBJ2-7; 9 nucleotides align to TRBD1. The V gene end was trimmed by 5 bases and the J gene end by 2 bases; junction bases not matched to a gene: 7. The CDR3 is 15 amino acids. Germline V CDR1 and CDR2: LNHDA, SQIVND (reference sequence). The CDR3 reads CASSAPGQGTYEQYF. CDR3 bases: TGTGCCAGTAGTGCCCCGGGACAGGGAACCTACGAGCAGTACTTC.

This chain uses TRBV10-1 with TRBJ2-5; 8 positions agree with TRBD2. The CDR3 runs to 15 residues. The ends lost 3 bases at V and 0 bases at J; junction bases unmatched: 3. From germline, CDR1 is WNHNN and CDR2 SYGVQD (reference sequence). The CDR3 loop reads CASSDGGGNQETQYF. CDR3 nucleotides: TGCGCCAGCAGTGATGGCGGGGGGAACCAAGAGACCCAGTACTTC.

The gene calls are TRBV5-1 and TRBJ2-1; 7 bases map to TRBD2. Germline CDR1 SGHRS, CDR2 YFSETQ. This CDR3 has 15 amino acids. After removal of 4 bases from V and 8 bases from J, the junction contained 12 bases not matched to a gene. The CDR3 sequence: CASSALKAGEDEQFF. The DNA for the CDR3 is TGCGCCAGCAGCGCCCTTAAGGCGGGAGAGGATGAGCAGTTCTTC.

The chain uses TRBV6-1 and TRBJ1-1; D is unclear. Trimming shortened V by 8 bases and J by 5 bases, and 6 bases separated the two germline ends. Germline V gene data show CDR1 as MNHNS and CDR2 as SASEGT. There are 10 residues in the CDR3. The CDR3 spells CASERTEAFF. The CDR3, as DNA: TGTGCCAGCGAGCGGACTGAAGCTTTCTTT.

V gene TRBV29-1 combines with J gene TRBJ2-1, with D possibly being TRBD1 (6 bases). CDR1 is SQVTM, CDR2 ANQGSEA, per germline. Deletions cut 0 bases from V and 4 bases from J, with 16 bases between. The length of the CDR3 is 16 residues. The CDR3, as DNA: TGCAGCGTTGAAGATCTAGAGACAGGCCTTTACAATGAGCAGTTCTTC. This encodes CSVEDLETGLYNEQFF.

This chain connects TRBV28 to TRBJ1-2; perhaps TRBD1 as D (5 bases). Looked up from germline, CDR1 is MDHEN and CDR2 is SYDVKM. This CDR3 region has 12 residues. Trimming pared 6 bases from V and 6 bases from J, leaving 11 bases between. The CDR3 sequence is CASSWGLNGYTF. DNA for the CDR3: TGTGCCAGCAGCTGGGGCCTAAATGGCTACACCTTC.

The chain joins TRBV30 to TRBJ1-2; 10 bases agree with TRBD1. The CDR3 runs to 13 residues. V was pared by 2 bases and J by 6 bases, with 3 bases of the junction left unmatched. From germline, CDR1 is GTSNPN and CDR2 SVGIG (reference sequence). The CDR3 DNA is TGTGCCTGGAGTCTAGGGACAGGGGATGGCTACACCTTC. Protein sequence: CAWSLGTGDGYTF.

On this clone itself: A junction end diverges from the germline sequence, so it may reflect a read error. Other nucleotide sequences in the sample specify the same CDR3. V and J are TRBV7-6 and TRBJ1-1; D is unresolved. There are 15 residues in the CDR3. In germline, CDR1 is SGHVS, CDR2 FNYEAQ. Here the CDR3 DNA reads TGCGCCAGCAGCTTAGCGGGAGGAGAGAACACTGAAGCTTTCTTT. Its translation is CASSLAGGENTEAFF. The whole variable domain, remainder taken from reference TRBV7-6 and TRBJ1-1, is GAGVSQSPRYKVTKRGQDVALRCDPISGHVSLYWYRQALGQGPEFLTYFNYEAQQDKSGLPNDRFSAERPEGSISTLTIQRTEQRDSAMYRCASSLAGGENTEAFFGQGTRLTVV.

The CDR3 is CASRKDPGQGAIAEAFF. The CDR3 region has the DNA TGTGCCAGCAGAAAAGATCCGGGACAGGGGGCGATCGCTGAAGCTTTCTTT. The chain recombines TRBV28 with TRBJ1-1; 12 bases are shared with TRBD1. Trimming took 6 bases from V and 6 from J; bases not matched to a gene: 14. The CDR3 runs 17 residues. Germline V gives CDR1 MDHEN, CDR2 SYDVKM.

This chain connects TRBV2 to TRBJ2-7; maybe TRBD1 (6 bases). From germline, CDR1 is SNHLY and CDR2 FYNNEI. V lost 11 bases, J lost 3 bases, and 11 bases lay in between. This CDR3 spans 11 amino acids. The CDR3 DNA reads as TGTGCCGTATGGACAGACTACGAGCAGTACTTC. It is translated as CAVWTDYEQYF.

The gene calls are TRBV30 and TRBJ2-5, with 8 bases aligning to TRBD1. Per germline, CDR1 GTSNPN and CDR2 SVGIG (reference sequence). Germline trimming cut 5 bases from V and 4 bases from J; bases unmatched to any gene: 6. This CDR3 has 13 amino acids. In nucleotides, the CDR3 is TGTGCCTGGGGACAGGGCCGAGGAGAGACCCAGTACTTC. Protein product: CAWGQGRGETQYF.

V and J are TRBV6-5 and TRBJ2-7; weak D call: TRBD1 (6 bases). The CDR3 has 15 residues. Germline CDR1 and CDR2: MNHEY and SVGAGI. V lost 6 bases and J lost 2, with 17 bases in between. The CDR3 sequence is CASRLRQVLTYEQYF. Here the CDR3 DNA reads TGTGCCAGCAGACTTCGACAGGTGTTAACCTACGAGCAGTACTTC.

The V call is TRBV15, the J call TRBJ2-5, with 9 bases fitting TRBD1. Germline CDR1 reads LNHNV; CDR2 reads YYDKDF (reference sequence). The CDR3 has 19 amino acids. V shed 1 base and J 1 base; nucleotides not matched to a gene: 13. CDR3 sequence (DNA): TGTGCCACCAGCAGAGTGTATTACAGGGGGCGGCCCCGCCAAGAGACCCAGTACTTC. As protein: CATSRVYYRGRPRQETQYF.

This sequence joins TRBV5-8 and TRBJ2-2, with 8 bases lining up with TRBD1. This CDR3 has 15 residues. Per the germline V gene, CDR1 is SGHTS and CDR2 is YDEGEE. The V segment lost 4 bases and the J segment 7 bases; nucleotides outside the gene matches: 9. CDR3 bases: TGTGCCAGCAGCATCGGCAGGGGGCAGGTCGGGGAGCTGTTTTTT. It yields the protein CASSIGRGQVGELFF.

J is TRBJ2-4 and V is TRBV10-3, with TRBD2 identical over 8 bases. Unmatched junction bases numbered 4, after V lost 3 bases and J lost 6 bases. The CDR3 extends over 14 amino acids. Germline V CDR1 and CDR2: ENHRY, SYGVKD. The DNA for the CDR3 is TGTGCCATCAGTGATGGGCTAGCGGGAAACATTCAGTACTTC. Its translation: CAISDGLAGNIQYF.